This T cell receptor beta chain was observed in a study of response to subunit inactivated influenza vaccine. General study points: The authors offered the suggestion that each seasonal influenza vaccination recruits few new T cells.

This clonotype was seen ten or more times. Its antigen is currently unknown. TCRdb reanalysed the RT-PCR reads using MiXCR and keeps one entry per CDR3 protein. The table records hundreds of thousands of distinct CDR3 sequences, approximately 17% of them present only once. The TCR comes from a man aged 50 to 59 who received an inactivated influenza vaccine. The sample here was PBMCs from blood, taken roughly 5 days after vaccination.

The CDR3 is CASSYRGAQYF. CDR3 in DNA: TGTGCCAGCAGTTACCGAGGTGCGCAGTACTTC. The chain combines TRBV12-3 or TRBV12-4 with TRBJ2-7; D uncertain. The CDR3 length is 11 residues. V was trimmed by 4 bases and J by 9 bases, leaving 10 bases between them.